This record looks at one TCR beta chain sequence and its context. The target antigen is unknown. This entry belongs to a study of cytomegalovirus exposure and HLA in healthy donors. Study as a whole: HLA-typed donors contributed about 85 million unique TCRs, which were held in an early data release. The study, taken as a whole, reports: The later analysis indicated that the majority of CMV-associated TCR beta chains appeared HLA-restricted. HLA alleles were associated with some 17,000 TCR beta sequences in a later analysis at 0.05 false discovery rate. Solely CMV serostatus was available to characterize immune exposure.

The CDR3 is made up of 14 amino acids. CDR1 and CDR2 (germline): SGHAT, FQNNGV. With 1 base clipped from V and 5 bases from J, the junction kept 2 bases outside the gene matches. PCR amplification relied on 60 Vbeta primers (plus 13 Jbeta primers). Measured with immunoSEQ multiplex PCR; TCRdb has only the in-frame clones, and not every one. The sample table includes some 51,000 clones. The chain joins TRBV11-2 to TRBJ1-3, with 7 bases that match TRBD1. The clonotype comes from a man aged 35 to 55 in good health and CMV-seropositive. Sequenced: PBMCs. DNA for the CDR3: TGTGCCAGCAGCTTAGGGGACAGTCGAAACACCATATATTTT. It encodes CASSLGDSRNTIYF.